The 8 T cell receptor beta chains presented below share a single source sample, sequenced in a study of blood T cell repertoires in COVID-19. The method was immunoSEQ multiplex PCR; TCRdb's version includes in-frame clones alone and lacks a portion of them. The sample comprises about 130,000 clones, approximately 74% of which are singletons, and 1.5% to 2% rests with the top ten. The source material was peripheral blood. These receptors were taken from a woman in her 70s with acute or convalescent COVID-19.

In nucleotides, the CDR3 is TGTGCCAGCAGTTTCCGTACAGCTAACACTGAAGCTTTCTTT. Protein: CASSFRTANTEAFF. V is TRBV6-6 and J is TRBJ1-1, with D hard to call. Looked up from germline, CDR1 is MNHNY and CDR2 is SVGAGI (reference sequence). This CDR3 is 14 amino acids long. V was cut by 4 bases and J by 2 bases, with 11 bases left in between.

The V call is TRBV4-1, the J call TRBJ1-2; a possible D gene is TRBD1 (6 bases). Trimming took 0 bases from V and 4 from J, leaving 12 bases between them. The CDR3 extends over 15 amino acids. Per germline, CDR1 MGHRA and CDR2 YSYEKL. CDR3 residues: CASSQDGQGSYGYTF. The CDR3 DNA reads as TGCGCCAGCAGCCAAGATGGGCAGGGGAGCTATGGCTACACCTTC.

The rearrangement joins TRBV28 to TRBJ2-3; TRBD2 matches 13 bases. J was trimmed by 6 bases and V by 10 bases; bases with no gene match: 4. CDR3 length: 13 residues. Germline assignment: CDR1 MDHEN and CDR2 SYDVKM. The CDR3 DNA is TGTGCCATTGGGACTAGCGGGGTGGATACGCAGTATTTT. This gives the protein CAIGTSGVDTQYF.

The rearrangement joins TRBV6-5 to TRBJ2-7; 8 bases match TRBD1. This CDR3 region has 16 residues. The V gene end was trimmed by 4 bases and the J gene end by 4 bases; junction bases not matched to a gene: 12. Per the germline V gene, CDR1 is MNHEY and CDR2 is SVGAGI. CDR3 sequence: CASSFTGQGLIYEQYF. CDR3 DNA sequence: TGTGCCAGCAGTTTCACTGGACAGGGCTTAATATACGAGCAGTACTTC.

Details on this clone: Given a much more abundant clone one base away, this may be a read error. The J gene is TRBJ1-5, the V gene TRBV3-1 (or the pseudogene TRBV3-2); 9 bases agree with TRBD1. This CDR3 has 15 amino acids. V lost 4 bases to trimming and J lost 3 bases; unmatched junction nucleotides: 4. The germline gives CDR1 LGHDT, CDR2 YNNKEL (reference sequence). CDR3 DNA sequence: TGTGCCAGCAGCCGGGGACAGGGACCCAATCAGCCCCAGCATTTT. It encodes CASSRGQGPNQPQHF.

The chain carries TRBV19 and TRBJ1-4; D remains ambiguous. The ends were cut back, 7 bases at V and 7 bases at J, with 13 bases in the middle. The CDR3 covers 13 residues. Germline V CDR1 and CDR2: LNHDA, SQIVND (reference sequence). This CDR3 is CASTEGRSEKLFF. As DNA, the CDR3 is TGTGCCAGTACCGAGGGTCGAAGTGAAAAACTGTTTTTT.

There are a few counts of this clone. This rearrangement joins TRBV3-1 (or the pseudogene TRBV3-2) to TRBJ1-2, with a tentative D call TRBD1 (6 bases). CDR1 is LGHDT and CDR2 is YNNKEL in the germline V gene (reference sequence). The CDR3 runs to 15 residues. Trimming removed 1 base from V and 7 bases from J, with 16 bases in between. The CDR3 DNA sequence: TGTGCCAGCAGCCAAGTGCTCGCGGGGGCGGGTGGCTACACCTTC. Amino acid sequence: CASSQVLAGAGGYTF.

This clone appeared a few times. The chain couples TRBV13 to TRBJ2-7; the match to TRBD1 covers 9 bases. Germline V gene lookup returns CDR1 PRHDT and CDR2 FYEKMQ (reference sequence). The CDR3 runs 15 residues. Losses at the gene ends were 3 bases for V and 4 bases for J; bases not matched to a gene: 7. The CDR3 DNA reads as TGTGCCAGCAGCTTCACCGGGACAGGGACTTACGAGCAGTACTTC. It translates to CASSFTGTGTYEQYF. Using reference TRBV13 and TRBJ2-7 for the parts outside the CDR3, the full variable domain is AAGVIQSPRHLIKEKRETATLKCYPIPRHDTVYWYQQGPGQDPQFLISFYEKMQSDKGSIPDRFSAQQFSDYHSELNMSSLELGDSALYFCASSFTGTGTYEQYFGPGTRLTVT.